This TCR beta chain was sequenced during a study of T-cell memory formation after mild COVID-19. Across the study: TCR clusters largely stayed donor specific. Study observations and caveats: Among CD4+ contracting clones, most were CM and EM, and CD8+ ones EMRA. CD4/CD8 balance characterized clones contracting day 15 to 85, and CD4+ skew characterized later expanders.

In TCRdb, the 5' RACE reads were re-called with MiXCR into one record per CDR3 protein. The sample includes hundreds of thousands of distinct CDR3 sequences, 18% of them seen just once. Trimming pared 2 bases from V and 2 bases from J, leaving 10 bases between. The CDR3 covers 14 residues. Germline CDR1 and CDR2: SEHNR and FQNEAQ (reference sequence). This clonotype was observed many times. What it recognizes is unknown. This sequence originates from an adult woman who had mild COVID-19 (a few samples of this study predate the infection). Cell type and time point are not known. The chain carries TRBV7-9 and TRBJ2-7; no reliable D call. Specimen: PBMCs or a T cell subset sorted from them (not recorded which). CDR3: CASSLSDSAYEQYF. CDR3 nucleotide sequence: TGTGCCAGCAGCTTATCGGATTCGGCCTACGAGCAGTACTTC.